One sample yielded the 21 T cell receptor beta chains listed below, sequenced in a study of T-cell reconstitution after alpha-beta-depleted transplantation in children. Unique molecular identifiers were incorporated when the TCRbeta library was constructed. One entry per CDR3 protein, called by TCRdb with MiXCR from the PCR reads. This repertoire shows around 210,000 distinct CDR3 sequences, 6.6% found once; its top ten account for 5.5% to 6.5%. The material was PBMCs, obtained before TCRalphabeta/CD19-depleted stem cell transplant. The receptor set was obtained from a boy younger than 10 with acute lymphoblastic leukemia, due to receive a stem cell transplant.

This clonotype was seen a few times. The V call is TRBV5-1, the J call TRBJ2-7, with 8 bases fitting TRBD2. Germline lookup yields CDR1 SGHRS and CDR2 YFSETQ. V shed 4 bases, J shed 3 bases, and the junction held 12 bases outside the gene matches. The CDR3 extends over 16 amino acids. The CDR3 reads CASSPGGGHPYYEQYF. The CDR3 DNA is TGCGCCAGCAGCCCGGGGGGGGGACACCCCTACTACGAGCAGTACTTC.

This clonotype was seen ten or more times. The rearrangement joins TRBV7-6 to TRBJ2-1; 10 bases align to TRBD1. The CDR3 is 15 amino acids. Germline lookup yields CDR1 SGHVS and CDR2 FNYEAQ. Germline trimming cut 3 bases from V and 4 bases from J; bases unmatched to any gene: 3. The DNA of the CDR3 is TGTGCCAGCAGCTTGACAGGGGGCTTATACAATGAGCAGTTCTTC. Its translation: CASSLTGGLYNEQFF.

The sample holds many counts of this clonotype. J is TRBJ2-2 and V is TRBV24-1; 10 positions agree with TRBD2. Germline V gene data show CDR1 as KGHDR and CDR2 as SFDVKD. V lost 3 bases and J lost 5; bases outside the gene matches: 5. The CDR3 length is 16 residues. CDR3 loop: CATSDRSGRATGELFF. In DNA, the CDR3 is TGTGCCACCAGTGATCGAAGCGGGAGGGCGACCGGGGAGCTGTTTTTT.

A few counts support this clonotype. The genes are TRBV5-6 and TRBJ2-1; D call uncertain. The V end lost 0 bases, the J end lost 9 bases, and 7 bases lay between the germline ends. The CDR3 extends over 12 amino acids. Germline CDR1 and CDR2: SGHDT and YYEEEE. CDR3 residues: CASSLGVGEQFF. For the CDR3, the DNA is TGTGCCAGCAGCTTGGGGGTCGGTGAGCAGTTCTTC.

This clonotype was picked up many times. The genes are TRBV12-3 or TRBV12-4 and TRBJ1-3; no reliable D call. Trimming took 10 bases from V and 4 from J, leaving 17 bases between them. This CDR3 has 14 residues. CDR3 nucleotides: TGTGCCACCTCCCCCTCCGCCCCCGGAAACACCATATATTTT. Amino acids: CATSPSAPGNTIYF.

As concerns this clonotype: This clone may be a read error of a much larger clone one base away. The CDR3 ends on some other residue instead of the conserved phenylalanine or tryptophan, so this is likely a read error. This chain connects TRBV7-9 to TRBJ1-5, with D uncertain. V dropped 4 bases and J dropped 3 bases, with 4 bases sitting between them. The CDR3 sequence is 12 residues long. CDR1 SEHNR and CDR2 FQNEAQ come from the germline V gene (reference sequence). The DNA for the CDR3 is TGTGCCAGCAGCTCCCTCAATCAGCCCCAGCATTGT. It specifies CASSSLNQPQHC.

This clonotype rates as medium-sized. One junction end does not reproduce the germline sequence, and a read error may be involved. The genes are TRBV20-1 and TRBJ2-1; D might be TRBD1 (5 bases). In germline, CDR1 is DFQATT, CDR2 SNEGSKA (reference sequence). The CDR3 is 13 residues long. CDR3 coding DNA: TGCAGTGCTCGAGACGACAGAGGCAATGAGCAGTTCTTC. Protein product: CSARDDRGNEQFF.

This clonotype was observed a handful of times. V usage is TRBV7-6 and J usage is TRBJ2-1; TRBD1 aligns across 8 bases. With V trimmed by 5 bases and J by 9 bases, 12 bases remained unmatched. There are 15 residues in the CDR3. CDR1 is SGHVS and CDR2 is FNYEAQ in the germline V gene. The CDR3 nucleotides read TGTGCCAGCAGCCCGCAGGGGGCTGGGGCATTTGAGCAGTTCTTC. Translated, it gives CASSPQGAGAFEQFF.

Ten or more counts support this clonotype. The chain links TRBV12-3 or TRBV12-4 to TRBJ2-7, with D unclear. This CDR3 region has 15 residues. V dropped 4 bases and J dropped 0 bases, with 13 bases sitting between them. CDR3 sequence: CASSSGPRTSYEQYF. CDR3 DNA: TGTGCCAGCAGTTCCGGCCCCCGAACCTCCTACGAGCAGTACTTC.

About this clonotype itself: Being one base from a much bigger clone, this may be a read error. V and J are TRBV12-3 or TRBV12-4 and TRBJ2-7, with D perhaps matching TRBD2 (6 bases). The CDR3 runs 16 residues. In DNA, the CDR3 is TGTGCCAGCAGTTTAGCGGGGTGGCAGGGAGGTTACGTGCAGTACTTC. Encoded protein: CASSLAGWQGGYVQYF.

This clonotype was detected many times. V gene TRBV12-3 or TRBV12-4 combines with J gene TRBJ2-5; no reliable D call. The CDR3 has 12 residues. Between the trimmed V and J ends, which lost 0 bases and 11 bases, there was a span of 10 bases. The DNA for the CDR3 is TGTGCCAGCAGTTTAGCGCCAGCTTCACAGTACTTC. Amino acids: CASSLAPASQYF.

This clonotype was seen a handful of times. The CDR3 DNA follows: TGTGCCAGCAGCTTAGTCCGGTCTTCCACTGAAGCTTTCTTT. Its translation: CASSLVRSSTEAFF. This chain joins TRBV7-2 and TRBJ1-1; D unclear. The CDR3 totals 14 residues. In germline, CDR1 is SGHTA, CDR2 FQGNSA. Trimming took off 1 base at V and 4 bases at J, with 10 bases between the two ends.

This clonotype was seen ten or more times. The J gene is TRBJ2-1, the V gene TRBV19; the D gene could be TRBD1 or TRBD2 (6 bases each). CDR3 size: 16 residues. V lost 6 bases to trimming and J lost 3 bases, with 18 bases between them. Germline V gives CDR1 LNHDA, CDR2 SQIVND (reference sequence). The CDR3: CASSLNWGRDYNEQFF. The CDR3 DNA reads TGTGCCAGTAGCCTAAACTGGGGGCGGGACTACAATGAGCAGTTCTTC.

This clonotype was observed at least ten times. The chain is built from TRBV27 and TRBJ2-1; TRBD2 matches at 10 bases. The CDR3 runs to 17 residues. Germline CDR1 is MNHEY and CDR2 is SMNVEV (reference sequence). The ends lost 5 bases at V and 4 bases at J; junction bases unmatched: 11. The CDR3 DNA sequence: TGTGCCAGCAGTCCTCCGGGGCGAGCGGGGGGGTACAATGAGCAGTTCTTC. Its protein product is CASSPPGRAGGYNEQFF.

The table lists this clonotype with many counts. This chain connects TRBV20-1 to TRBJ1-5, with 8 bases identical to TRBD1. The CDR3 totals 14 residues. Germline V CDR1 and CDR2: DFQATT, SNEGSKA (reference sequence). After removal of 3 bases from V and 4 bases from J, the junction contained 5 bases not matched to a gene. CDR3 amino acids: CSARAGGWNQPQHF. CDR3 DNA: TGCAGTGCTAGGGCAGGGGGCTGGAATCAGCCCCAGCATTTT.

This clonotype was observed a handful of times. The rearrangement uses TRBV11-1 and TRBJ1-4; TRBD1 aligns across 7 bases. The CDR3 covers 18 residues. V trimming: 4 bases; J trimming: 8 bases; junction bases outside the gene matches: 19. Per the germline V gene, CDR1 is SGHAT and CDR2 is FQDESV (reference sequence). CDR3 DNA: TGTGCCAGCAGCTCGCCACAGGGGCTAAGCCCGGGGGGCGAAAAACTGTTTTTT. This codes for CASSSPQGLSPGGEKLFF. Combining the CDR3 with reference TRBV11-1 and TRBJ1-4 gives the whole variable domain EAEVAQSPRYKITEKSQAVAFWCDPISGHATLYWYRQILGQGPELLVQFQDESVVDDSQLPKDRFSAERLKGVDSTLKIQPAELGDSAMYLCASSSPQGLSPGGEKLFFGSGTQLSVL.

This clonotype turned up a few times. The gene calls are TRBV10-3 and TRBJ2-2, with 14 bases lining up with TRBD2. The germline CDR1 and CDR2 sequences are ENHRY and SYGVKD. V trimming: 4 bases; J trimming: 6 bases; junction bases outside the gene matches: 1. This CDR3 has 15 amino acids. CDR3 in amino acids: CAISATSGRAGELFF. In DNA form, the CDR3 reads TGTGCCATCAGTGCGACTAGCGGGAGGGCCGGGGAGCTGTTTTTT.

This clonotype has at least ten counts. V and J are TRBV3-1 and TRBJ2-3; D is possibly TRBD2 (5 bases). Trimming removed 6 bases from V and 5 bases from J, with 12 bases in between. Germline V gene sequence: CDR1 LGHDT, CDR2 YNNKEL (reference sequence). CDR3 length equals 13 residues. The CDR3 sequence: CASRSRTRDTQYF. The DNA of the CDR3 is TGTGCCAGCAGGAGCAGGACTCGAGATACGCAGTATTTT.

This clonotype showed up many times. CDR3 bases: TGTGCCAGCAGCTTAACAGAGCGGGGCCCTAGCACAGATACGCAGTATTTT. This translates into CASSLTERGPSTDTQYF. V is TRBV7-8 and J is TRBJ2-3, with 7 bases that match TRBD2. The germline V gene has CDR1 SGHVS and CDR2 FQNEAQ. The CDR3 has 17 residues. The junction had 8 bases not matched to a gene; V was cut back by 2 bases and J by 0 bases.

This chain links TRBV5-1 with TRBJ2-5; D is possibly TRBD1 (7 bases). V lost 4 bases and J lost 5, with 18 bases in between. CDR3 size: 15 residues. Germline loops: CDR1 SGHRS, CDR2 YFSETQ. The CDR3 nucleotides are TGCGCCAGCAGCCCGGAACAGGGGAGGTACGAGACCCAGTACTTC. Its translation is CASSPEQGRYETQYF.

The table lists this clonotype with many counts. The rearrangement joins TRBV7-6 to TRBJ2-7; D is perhaps TRBD1 (5 bases). Trimming removed 5 bases at V and 2 bases at J, with 16 bases between. This CDR3 contains 15 residues. Germline V gene data show CDR1 as SGHVS and CDR2 as FNYEAQ. CDR3 amino acids: CASSPIGRGPYEQYF. The CDR3 coding sequence is TGTGCCAGCAGCCCCATCGGAAGGGGCCCCTACGAGCAGTACTTC.